Below, 15 T cell receptor beta chains from the same sample are listed, as sequenced in a study of T cells in localized non-small cell lung cancer. Profiled with immunoSEQ multiplex PCR; TCRdb holds only in-frame clones, not every one. The data show about 23,000 clones, with roughly 89% seen just once and roughly 14% held by the top ten. The source material was peripheral blood, sampled before any cancer treatment. The receptors were sampled from an older male donor with stage I lung adenocarcinoma.

This clone was recorded only once. The rearrangement joins TRBV18 to TRBJ1-5; D may be TRBD1 (5 bases). Trimming removed 3 bases at V and 4 bases at J, with 13 bases between. From germline, CDR1 is KGHSH and CDR2 LQKENI. This CDR3 spans 15 amino acids. CDR3: CASSPQGNGNQPQHF. The CDR3 bases are TGTGCCAGCTCACCCCAGGGTAATGGGAATCAGCCCCAGCATTTT.

V is TRBV5-5 and J is TRBJ1-6, with D possibly matching TRBD1 (5 bases). CDR1 SGHKS and CDR2 YYEKEE come from the germline V gene (reference sequence). Trimming shortened V by 1 base and J by 14 bases, and 13 bases separated the two germline ends. The CDR3 totals 13 residues. The CDR3 spells CASSLTGEGTLHF. In DNA, the CDR3 is TGTGCCAGCAGCTTGACTGGGGAGGGGACCCTCCACTTT.

The chain employs TRBV6-5 and TRBJ2-6; 9 nucleotides line up with TRBD1. J gave up 3 bases and V 4 bases, and 4 bases lay outside the gene matches. Germline-derived CDR1 and CDR2 are MNHEY and SVGAGI. The length of the CDR3 is 16 residues. The CDR3 protein is CASSSQGAYGANVLTF. DNA for the CDR3: TGTGCCAGCAGTTCACAGGGGGCATATGGGGCCAACGTCCTGACTTTC.

V and J are TRBV29-1 and TRBJ1-1, with unresolved D. CDR1 is SQVTM, CDR2 ANQGSEA, per germline. V was trimmed by 5 bases and J by 1 base, leaving 8 bases between them. This CDR3 has 12 residues. The chain's CDR3 is CSVSGWNTEAFF. The CDR3 coding sequence is TGCAGCGTTTCTGGGTGGAACACTGAAGCTTTCTTT.

This chain links TRBV19 with TRBJ2-7, with D possibly being TRBD1 (6 bases). V was shortened by 5 bases and J by 2 bases, with 13 bases between the two germline ends. The CDR3 is 14 amino acids. Germline V gene data show CDR1 as LNHDA and CDR2 as SQIVND (reference sequence). The CDR3 loop is CASSPRRGTYEQYF. The DNA of the CDR3 is TGTGCCAGTAGTCCCCGCAGGGGCACCTACGAGCAGTACTTC.

The J gene is TRBJ1-2, the V gene TRBV25-1; 7 bases fit TRBD1. Losses at the gene ends were 1 base for V and 4 bases for J; bases not matched to a gene: 3. Germline values: CDR1 MGHDK, CDR2 SYGVNS. The CDR3 has 14 residues. In nucleotides, the CDR3 is TGTGCCAGCAGTGAATCCGCAGGGGGCTATGGCTACACCTTC. Amino acids: CASSESAGGYGYTF.

The V gene is TRBV30, the J gene TRBJ1-2; TRBD1 aligns across 8 bases. Germline CDR1 is GTSNPN and CDR2 is SVGIG (reference sequence). This CDR3 has 15 residues. V shed 4 bases and J 0 bases; nucleotides not matched to a gene: 7. The chain's CDR3 is CAWTPDRVPNYGYTF. The CDR3 DNA reads as TGTGCCTGGACCCCGGACAGGGTCCCTAACTATGGCTACACCTTC.

In nucleotides, the CDR3 is TGTGCCAGCAGCCCCAGGAGAAATGAGCAGTTCTTC. Translated: CASSPRRNEQFF. The gene calls are TRBV28 and TRBJ2-1; D is unresolved. Germline CDR1 and CDR2: MDHEN and SYDVKM. CDR3 length equals 12 residues. V was clipped by 6 bases and J by 7 bases, with 10 bases between them.

The gene calls are TRBV28 and TRBJ1-1, with 7 bases lining up with TRBD1. The V gene's germline CDR1 is MDHEN and CDR2 SYDVKM. V lost 6 bases, J lost 4 bases, and 17 bases stayed unmatched. The CDR3 extends over 17 amino acids. In nucleotides, the CDR3 is TGTGCCAGCAGATCGACAGGGTTGAGTGGGCCGGGCACTGAAGCTTTCTTT. Translating it yields CASRSTGLSGPGTEAFF.

As for this clone: Because the CDR3's place on the DNA is in doubt, the DNA is left out and the CDR3 is given as listed by TCRdb. The chain joins TRBV21-1 to TRBJ1-3; TRBD1 was called by the table and not checked on the DNA. TRBV21-1 is a recognized pseudogene. The CDR3 region is 18 residues in length, termini included. The CDR3 here is CASSALGQGFGSGNTIYF.

This chain connects TRBV29-1 to TRBJ2-2, with D unclear. Germline V gene data show CDR1 as SQVTM and CDR2 as ANQGSEA. V lost 5 bases and J lost 4, with 11 bases in between. The CDR3 covers 13 residues. In nucleotides, the CDR3 is TGCAGCGTTTCATGGGGTGGCACCGGGGAGCTGTTTTTT. It translates to CSVSWGGTGELFF.

This clone was found a few times. The V gene is TRBV2, the J gene TRBJ2-1, with D possibly being TRBD1 or TRBD2 (6 bases each). The CDR3 is 15 amino acids. V lost 6 bases and J lost 3, with 15 bases in between. Germline values: CDR1 SNHLY, CDR2 FYNNEI. Here the CDR3 DNA reads TGTGCCAGCAGGGGAGGACAGCCGGGCTACAATGAGCAGTTCTTC. Amino acids: CASRGGQPGYNEQFF.

This chain uses TRBV4-1 with TRBJ2-1; 7 bases map to TRBD2. V was pared by 0 bases and J by 5 bases, with 10 bases of the junction left unmatched. This CDR3 comprises 17 residues. The germline V gene encodes CDR1 MGHRA and CDR2 YSYEKL. CDR3 sequence: CASSQEGGGSRNNEQFF. The DNA of the CDR3 is TGCGCCAGCAGCCAAGAGGGGGGGGGAAGCCGGAACAATGAGCAGTTCTTC.

A few counts support this clone. This chain links TRBV5-5 with TRBJ2-7; D call uncertain. This CDR3 is 11 amino acids long. With 4 bases removed from V and 12 bases from J, the gap between germline ends came to 14 bases. CDR1 and CDR2 from the germline V gene are SGHKS and YYEKEE (reference sequence). The CDR3 protein is CASSGGPRRYF. The CDR3 bases are TGTGCCAGCAGCGGCGGACCCCGTCGGTACTTC.

The gene calls are TRBV9 and TRBJ2-1; 8 bases agree with TRBD1. CDR1 SGDLS and CDR2 YYNGEE come from the germline V gene. This CDR3 comprises 15 residues. J was trimmed by 10 bases and V by 0 bases; bases with no gene match: 9. CDR3 amino acids: CASSVVGQGGLEQFF. DNA for the CDR3: TGTGCCAGCAGCGTAGTCGGACAGGGTGGTCTCGAGCAGTTCTTC. Drawing the rest from reference TRBV9 and TRBJ2-1, the complete variable domain is DSGVTQTPKHLITATGQRVTLRCSPRSGDLSVYWYQQSLDQGLQFLIQYYNGEERAKGNILERFSAQQFPDLHSELNLSSLELGDSALYFCASSVVGQGGLEQFFGPGTRLTVL.